Sequencing of this TCR beta chain was carried out in a study of T cell responses to AZD1222 COVID-19 vaccine. The assay was immunoSEQ multiplex PCR, and TCRdb's table has in-frame clones only and misses some. The top ten clones hold more than 4.5% of a sample with about 140,000 clones, roughly 92% of them seen once. CDR3 length: 12 residues. V dropped 3 bases and J dropped 1 base, with 1 base sitting between them. The germline V gene encodes CDR1 PRHDT and CDR2 FYEKMQ (reference sequence). The receptor was derived from an adult in good health. The sample consisted of peripheral blood, taken on day 0 of AZD1222 vaccination. The chain uses TRBV13 and TRBJ1-5; no definite D call. The CDR3 region is CASSLSNQPQHF. The CDR3 DNA sequence: TGTGCCAGCAGCTTGAGCAATCAGCCCCAGCATTTT.